This TCR beta chain was obtained from a study of blood T cell repertoires in COVID-19. Study overall: COVID-19 samples collected from the United States, Italy and Spain covered acute and convalescent phases. T cells, B-cell-depleted T cells, or PBMCs supplied cDNA or gDNA.

In the original workflow: Reference gene primer amplification gave nucleated cell count estimates. TCRdb's copy holds only in-frame clones and misses some; the assay was immunoSEQ multiplex PCR. That table is the source of V, J and clone size, and D and trimming were worked out from the DNA. Among roughly 240,000 clones listed, approximately 83% were seen once. The source of this sequence is a woman aged 25 to 39 who had recovered from COVID-19. Sequenced: peripheral blood.

The CDR3: CASSPLELLSNQPQHF. The CDR3 DNA is TGTGCCAGCAGCCCTCTGGAGTTACTTAGCAATCAGCCCCAGCATTTT. The chain combines TRBV5-7 with TRBJ1-5, with unresolved D. TRBV5-7 falls under the ORF class, with uncertain function. V was pared by 4 bases and J by 0 bases, with 14 bases between. The CDR3 is made up of 16 amino acids.